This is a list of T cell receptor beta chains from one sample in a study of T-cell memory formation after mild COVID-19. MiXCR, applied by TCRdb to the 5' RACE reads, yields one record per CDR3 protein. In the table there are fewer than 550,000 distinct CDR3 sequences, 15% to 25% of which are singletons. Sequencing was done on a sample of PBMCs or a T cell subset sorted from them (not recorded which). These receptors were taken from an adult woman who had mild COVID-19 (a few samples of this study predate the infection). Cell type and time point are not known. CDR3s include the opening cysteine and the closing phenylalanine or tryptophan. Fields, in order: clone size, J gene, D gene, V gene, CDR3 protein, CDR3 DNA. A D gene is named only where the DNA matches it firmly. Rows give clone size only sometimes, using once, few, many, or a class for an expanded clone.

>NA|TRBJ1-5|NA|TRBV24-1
CATQRGGHPNQPQHF
TGTGCCACCCAGAGGGGAGGGCACCCCAATCAGCCCCAGCATTTT
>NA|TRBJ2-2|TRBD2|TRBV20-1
CSASPSGGPTGELFF
TGCAGTGCTAGCCCAAGCGGGGGGCCCACCGGGGAGCTGTTTTTT
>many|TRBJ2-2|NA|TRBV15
CATKFSIEGTGELFF
TGTGCCACCAAGTTCTCCATTGAGGGTACCGGGGAGCTGTTTTTT
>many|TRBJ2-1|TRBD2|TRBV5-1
CASSLEGSGRRSEQFF
TGCGCCAGCAGCTTGGAAGGTAGCGGGAGACGCAGCGAGCAGTTCTTC
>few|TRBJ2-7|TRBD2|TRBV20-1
CSATGLVYEQYF
TGCAGTGCTACCGGACTAGTCTACGAGCAGTACTTC
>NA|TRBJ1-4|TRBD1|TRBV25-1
CASSDAGTGREKLFF
TGTGCCAGCAGTGACGCCGGGACAGGGCGAGAAAAACTGTTTTTT
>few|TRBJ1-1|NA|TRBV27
CASSPSPGANTEAFF
TGTGCCAGCAGTCCCTCCCCGGGGGCGAACACTGAAGCTTTCTTT
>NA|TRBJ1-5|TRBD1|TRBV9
CASSETGDNQPQHF
TGTGCCAGCAGCGAAACAGGGGACAATCAGCCCCAGCATTTT
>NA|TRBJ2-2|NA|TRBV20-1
CSAMPPGHLPGELFF
TGCAGTGCCATGCCCCCGGGACACCTACCCGGGGAGCTGTTTTTT
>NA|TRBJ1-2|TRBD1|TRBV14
CASSQGTGTYGYTF
TGTGCCAGCAGCCAAGGGACAGGGACCTATGGCTACACCTTC
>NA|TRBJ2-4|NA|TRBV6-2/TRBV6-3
CASSYSTGAKAKNIQYF
TGTGCCAGCAGTTACTCGACCGGGGCAAAAGCCAAAAACATTCAGTACTTC
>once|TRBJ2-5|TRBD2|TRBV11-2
CASSLLVGGVAQYF
TGTGCCAGCAGCTTATTAGTGGGGGGGGTGGCCCAGTACTTC
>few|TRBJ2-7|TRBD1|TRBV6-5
CASSYAGTGSYEQYF
TGTGCCAGCAGTTACGCCGGGACAGGGTCCTACGAGCAGTACTTC
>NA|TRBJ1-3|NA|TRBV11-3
CASSLDPGAGNTIYF
TGTGCCAGCAGCTTAGATCCAGGTGCTGGAAACACCATATATTTT
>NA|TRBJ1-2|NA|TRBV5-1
CASSFNREANGYTF
TGCGCCAGCAGCTTTAACAGGGAAGCGAACGGCTACACCTTC
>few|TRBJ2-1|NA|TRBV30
CAWSEGRGTYNEQFF
TGTGCCTGGAGTGAGGGCCGGGGAACGTACAATGAGCAGTTCTTC
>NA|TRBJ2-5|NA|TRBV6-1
CASSGTVQETQYF
TGTGCCAGCAGTGGGACGGTACAAGAGACCCAGTACTTC
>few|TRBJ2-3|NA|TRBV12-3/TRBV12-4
CASSPGISIITDTQYF
TGTGCCAGCAGCCCCGGGATCTCAATTATCACAGATACGCAGTATTTT
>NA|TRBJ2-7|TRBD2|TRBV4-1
CASSQDRGGTYEQYF
TGCGCCAGCAGCCAAGATCGGGGGGGAACCTACGAGCAGTACTTC
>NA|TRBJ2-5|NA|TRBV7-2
CASSLGGSPWDQYF
TGTGCCAGCAGCTTAGGGGGCAGCCCGTGGGACCAGTACTTC
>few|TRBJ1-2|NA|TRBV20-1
CSASDGRSGEGYTF
TGCAGTGCTAGCGATGGACGGTCGGGTGAGGGCTACACCTTC
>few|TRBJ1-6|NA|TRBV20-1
CSARDEIQRNSPLHF
TGCAGTGCTAGAGACGAAATACAGCGTAATTCACCCCTCCACTTT
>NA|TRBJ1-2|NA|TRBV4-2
CASSQGSDRYGYTF
TGTGCCAGCAGCCAAGGGTCGGACCGATATGGCTACACCTTC
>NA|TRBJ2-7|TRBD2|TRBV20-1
CSARDDGLGYEQYF
TGCAGTGCTAGAGATGATGGACTAGGGTACGAGCAGTACTTC
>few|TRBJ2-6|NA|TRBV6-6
CASSYRGGPGANVLTF
TGTGCCAGCAGTTACCGTGGGGGGCCTGGGGCCAACGTCCTGACTTTC
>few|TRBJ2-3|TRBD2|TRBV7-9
CASSSGVGLAGATGASTQYF
TGTGCCAGCAGCTCGGGGGTAGGACTAGCGGGGGCCACCGGGGCATCTACGCAGTATTTT
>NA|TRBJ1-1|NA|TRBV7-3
CASSLTAGTLGEAFF
TGTGCCAGCAGCTTAACGGCAGGAACCCTGGGTGAAGCTTTCTTT
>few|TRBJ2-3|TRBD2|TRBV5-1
CASSFGTSGGPSTDTQYF
TGCGCCAGCAGCTTCGGGACTAGCGGGGGGCCCAGCACAGATACGCAGTATTTT
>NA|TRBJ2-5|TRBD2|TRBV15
CATSSGTAGGEKTQYF
TGTGCCACCAGCAGCGGCACGGCGGGAGGCGAAAAGACCCAGTACTTC
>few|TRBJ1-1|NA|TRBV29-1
CSVEDSKVPPAYPMLMNTEAFF
TGCAGCGTTGAAGATTCTAAGGTCCCCCCAGCGTACCCGATGTTGATGAACACTGAAGCTTTCTTT
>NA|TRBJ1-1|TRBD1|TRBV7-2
CASSLRQGPTEAFF
TGTGCCAGCAGCCTACGACAGGGTCCCACTGAAGCTTTCTTT
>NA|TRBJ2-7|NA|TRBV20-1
CSAADSYEQYF
TGCAGTGCTGCCGACTCCTACGAGCAGTACTTC
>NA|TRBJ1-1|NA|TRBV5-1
CASSLGGGLVNTEAFF
TGCGCCAGCAGCTTGGGGGGGGGTCTCGTGAACACTGAAGCTTTCTTT
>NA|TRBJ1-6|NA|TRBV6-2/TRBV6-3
CASSFDGARSSPLHF
TGTGCCAGCAGTTTTGATGGGGCAAGAAGCTCACCCCTCCACTTT